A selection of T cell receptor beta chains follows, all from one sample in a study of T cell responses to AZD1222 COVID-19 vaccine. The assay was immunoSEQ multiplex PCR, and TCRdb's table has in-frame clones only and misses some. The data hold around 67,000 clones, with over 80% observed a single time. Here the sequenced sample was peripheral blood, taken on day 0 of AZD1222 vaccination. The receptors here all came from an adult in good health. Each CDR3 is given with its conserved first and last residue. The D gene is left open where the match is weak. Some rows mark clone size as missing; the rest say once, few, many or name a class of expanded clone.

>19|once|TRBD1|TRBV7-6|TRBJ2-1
CASSLRDRAVQSSYNEQFF
TGTGCCAGCAGCTTACGGGACAGGGCCGTACAAAGCTCCTACAATGAGCAGTTCTTC
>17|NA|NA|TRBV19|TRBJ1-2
CASNEAVGGIANYGYTF
TGTGCCAGTAATGAAGCGGTTGGAGGGATCGCTAACTATGGCTACACCTTC
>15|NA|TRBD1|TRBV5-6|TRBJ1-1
CASSLMSGGFTEAFF
TGTGCCAGCAGCTTGATGTCAGGGGGCTTCACTGAAGCTTTCTTT
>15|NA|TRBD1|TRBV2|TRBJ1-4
CASMIEQGAYEKLFF
TGTGCCAGCATGATAGAACAGGGGGCTTATGAAAAACTGTTTTTT
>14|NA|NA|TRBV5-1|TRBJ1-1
CASSLAGGELEAFF
TGCGCCAGCAGCTTGGCCGGAGGGGAACTTGAAGCTTTCTTT
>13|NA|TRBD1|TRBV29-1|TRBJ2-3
CSEGQGRTDTQYF
TGCAGCGAAGGACAGGGGCGCACAGATACGCAGTATTTT
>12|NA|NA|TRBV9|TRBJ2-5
CASSPGEETQYF
TGTGCCAGCAGCCCCGGGGAAGAGACCCAGTACTTC
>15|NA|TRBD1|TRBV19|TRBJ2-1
CASSIGTAIYNEQFF
TGTGCCAGTAGTATTGGGACAGCTATCTACAATGAGCAGTTCTTC
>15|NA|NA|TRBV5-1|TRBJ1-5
CASSLLGGRNQPQHF
TGCGCCAGCAGCTTGCTTGGTGGGCGCAATCAGCCCCAGCATTTT
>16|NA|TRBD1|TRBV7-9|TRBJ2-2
CASRVTGQGFAGELFF
TGTGCCAGCAGGGTCACTGGACAGGGTTTCGCCGGGGAGCTGTTTTTT
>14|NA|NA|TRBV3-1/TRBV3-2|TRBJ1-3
CASSSTEAGNTIYF
TGTGCCAGCAGCTCAACAGAAGCTGGAAACACCATATATTTT
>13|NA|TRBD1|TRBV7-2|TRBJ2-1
CASSLGQGIGWFF
TGTGCCAGCAGCTTAGGACAGGGGATTGGTTGGTTCTTC
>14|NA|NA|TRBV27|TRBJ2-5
CASSLYQGFETQYF
TGTGCCAGCAGTTTATATCAAGGCTTCGAGACCCAGTACTTC
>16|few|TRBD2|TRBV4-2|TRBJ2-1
CASSQETSGGAGEQFF
TGTGCCAGCAGCCAAGAGACTAGCGGGGGGGCAGGCGAGCAGTTCTTC
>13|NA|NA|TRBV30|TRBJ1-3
CAWSVGPGNTIYF
TGTGCCTGGAGTGTTGGGCCTGGAAACACCATATATTTT
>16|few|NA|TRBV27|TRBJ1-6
CASSLQGWFGNSPLHF
TGTGCCAGCAGTTTACAGGGGTGGTTCGGAAATTCACCCCTCCACTTT
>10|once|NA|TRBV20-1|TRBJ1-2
CSVGVYGYTF
TGCAGTGTGGGGGTTTATGGCTACACCTTC
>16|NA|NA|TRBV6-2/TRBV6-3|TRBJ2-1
CASSYHTGGIYNEQFF
TGTGCCAGCAGTTACCATACGGGGGGCATTTACAATGAGCAGTTCTTC
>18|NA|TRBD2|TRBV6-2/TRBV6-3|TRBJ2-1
CASSEGRMRGGSYNEQFF
TGTGCCAGCAGTGAGGGGCGGATGCGGGGGGGATCGTACAATGAGCAGTTCTTC
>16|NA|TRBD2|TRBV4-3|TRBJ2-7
CASSQELAGATYEQYF
TGCGCCAGCAGCCAAGAACTAGCGGGGGCTACCTACGAGCAGTACTTC
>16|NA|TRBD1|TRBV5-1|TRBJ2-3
CASSRTTGLGTDTQYF
TGCGCCAGCAGCCGCACGACAGGGTTAGGTACAGATACGCAGTATTTT
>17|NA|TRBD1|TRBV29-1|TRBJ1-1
CSVEPGQASDLNTEAFF
TGCAGCGTTGAACCGGGACAGGCCTCAGATTTGAACACTGAAGCTTTCTTT
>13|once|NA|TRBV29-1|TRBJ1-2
CSVEVLGGYGYTF
TGCAGCGTTGAGGTTCTGGGGGGCTATGGCTACACCTTC
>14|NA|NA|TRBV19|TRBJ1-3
CASRGRSSGNTIYF
TGTGCCAGCCGGGGAAGGAGCTCTGGAAACACCATATATTTT
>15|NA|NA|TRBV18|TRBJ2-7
CASSPPGGRSYEQYF
TGTGCCAGCTCACCGCCCGGGGGCAGATCCTACGAGCAGTACTTC
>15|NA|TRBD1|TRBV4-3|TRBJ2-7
CASSQDRQGAYEQYF
TGCGCCAGCAGCCAAGATAGACAGGGCGCCTACGAGCAGTACTTC
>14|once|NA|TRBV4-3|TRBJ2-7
CASSQARGAYEQYF
TGCGCCAGCAGCCAAGCGAGGGGTGCCTACGAGCAGTACTTC
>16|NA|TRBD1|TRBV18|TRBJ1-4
CASSPSSRQGNEKLFF
TGTGCCAGCTCACCATCTTCGCGACAGGGGAATGAAAAACTGTTTTTT
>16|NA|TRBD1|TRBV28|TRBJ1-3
CASSPGDRSSGNTIYF
TGTGCCAGCAGTCCTGGGGACAGGAGCTCTGGAAACACCATATATTTT
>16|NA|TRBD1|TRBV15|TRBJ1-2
CATSRGDRDRGHGYTF
TGTGCCACCAGCAGGGGGGACCGGGACAGGGGGCATGGCTACACCTTC
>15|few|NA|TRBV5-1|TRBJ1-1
CASSPREGGNTEAFF
TGCGCCAGCAGCCCCCGGGAGGGTGGGAACACTGAAGCTTTCTTT
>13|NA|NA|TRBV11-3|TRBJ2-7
CASSLEGLGEQYF
TGTGCCAGCAGCTTAGAAGGGTTGGGGGAGCAGTACTTC
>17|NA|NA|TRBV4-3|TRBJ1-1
CASSQGTSRGSNTEAFF
TGCGCCAGCAGCCAAGGGACCTCGAGGGGGAGCAACACTGAAGCTTTCTTT
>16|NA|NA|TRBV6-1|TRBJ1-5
CASSEDQQVFNQPQHF
TGTGCCAGCAGTGAAGATCAACAGGTTTTCAATCAGCCCCAGCATTTT
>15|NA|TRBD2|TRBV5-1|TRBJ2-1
CASSLGSGGYNEQFF
TGCGCCAGCAGCTTGGGGAGCGGGGGCTACAATGAGCAGTTCTTC
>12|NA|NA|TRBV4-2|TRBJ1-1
CASSPPGTEAFF
TGTGCCAGCAGCCCCCCGGGCACTGAAGCTTTCTTT
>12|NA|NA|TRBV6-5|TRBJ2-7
CASSYGSGKQYF
TGTGCCAGCAGTTACGGGTCGGGGAAGCAGTACTTC
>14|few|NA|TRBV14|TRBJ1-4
CASSPGVTNEKLFF
TGTGCCAGCAGCCCCGGGGTAACTAATGAAAAACTGTTTTTT
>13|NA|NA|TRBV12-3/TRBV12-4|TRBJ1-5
CASSSNRVQPQHF
TGTGCCAGCAGCTCCAACAGGGTCCAGCCCCAGCATTTT
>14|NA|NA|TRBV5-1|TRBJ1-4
CASSLSPANEKLFF
TGCGCCAGCAGCCTCTCTCCAGCTAATGAAAAACTGTTTTTT
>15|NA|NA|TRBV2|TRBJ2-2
CASRMGGGDTGELFF
TGTGCCAGCAGGATGGGAGGGGGCGACACCGGGGAGCTGTTTTTT
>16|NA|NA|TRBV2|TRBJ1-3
CASSESPSRSGNTIYF
TGTGCCAGCAGTGAATCTCCCAGCCGCTCTGGAAACACCATATATTTT
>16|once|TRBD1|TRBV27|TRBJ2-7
CASSWQGAPSSYEQYF
TGTGCCAGCAGTTGGCAGGGGGCACCTTCGTCCTACGAGCAGTACTTC